The clone carrying this T cell receptor (beta chain) was recorded many times. Its antigen is still unknown. It is unclear where the CDR3 begins or ends on the DNA, so no DNA is shown, and the CDR3 is as TCRdb lists it. This entry comes from a study of early T cells in non-severe SARS-CoV-2 infection. General study points: Lookups in VDJdb leaned toward anti-spike CD8 responses and missed private and CD4 specificities.

Attachment of unique molecular identifiers was made to individual cDNA molecules. TCRdb re-called the 5' RACE reads through MiXCR, storing one row per CDR3 protein. The sample lists roughly 56,000 distinct CDR3 sequences, around 8% occurring once. From its first to its last residue, the CDR3 has 17 amino acids. Per germline, CDR1 SEHNR and CDR2 FQNEAQ (reference sequence). Sequencing was carried out using whole blood. The gene calls are TRBV7-9 and TRBJ2-2; the D call in the table, TRBD2, was not verified against the DNA. The clonotype was recovered from an adult who was a healthcare worker with PCR-confirmed SARS-CoV-2 infection or an uninfected control (not recorded which). The CDR3 sequence: CASSFGGEDRTPGSCFF.